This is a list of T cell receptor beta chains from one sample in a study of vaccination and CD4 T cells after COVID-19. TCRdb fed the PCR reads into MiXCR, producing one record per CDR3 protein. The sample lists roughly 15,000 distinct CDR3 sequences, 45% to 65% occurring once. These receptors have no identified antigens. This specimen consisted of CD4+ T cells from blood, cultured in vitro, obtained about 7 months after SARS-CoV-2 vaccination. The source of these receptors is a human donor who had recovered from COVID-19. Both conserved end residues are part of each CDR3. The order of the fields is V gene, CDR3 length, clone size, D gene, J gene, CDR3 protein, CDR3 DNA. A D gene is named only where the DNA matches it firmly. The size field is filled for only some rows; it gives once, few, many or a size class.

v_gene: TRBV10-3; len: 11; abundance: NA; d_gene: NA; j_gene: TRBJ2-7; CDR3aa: CAISEQVEQYF; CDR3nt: TGTGCCATCAGTGAACAAGTCGAGCAGTACTTC
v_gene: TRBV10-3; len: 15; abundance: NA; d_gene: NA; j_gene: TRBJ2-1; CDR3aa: CASSYPGGPRNEQFF; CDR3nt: TGTGCCAGCAGTTACCCCGGGGGGCCACGGAATGAGCAGTTCTTC
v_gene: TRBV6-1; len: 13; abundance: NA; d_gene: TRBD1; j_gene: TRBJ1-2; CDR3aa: CASSLDRGYGYTF; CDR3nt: TGTGCCAGCAGCCTGGACAGGGGCTATGGCTACACCTTC
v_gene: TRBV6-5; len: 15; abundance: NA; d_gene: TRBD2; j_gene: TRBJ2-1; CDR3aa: CASSSLAGAYNEQFF; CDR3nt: TGTGCCAGCAGTTCTCTAGCGGGAGCTTACAATGAGCAGTTCTTC
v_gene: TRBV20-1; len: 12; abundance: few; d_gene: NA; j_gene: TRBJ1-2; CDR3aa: CSARDWEYGYTF; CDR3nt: TGCAGTGCTAGAGATTGGGAGTATGGCTACACCTTC
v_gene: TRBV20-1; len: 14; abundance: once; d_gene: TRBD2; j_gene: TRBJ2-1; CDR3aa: CSPTLAGGYNEQFF; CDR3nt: TGCAGTCCAACCCTAGCGGGGGGTTACAATGAGCAGTTCTTC
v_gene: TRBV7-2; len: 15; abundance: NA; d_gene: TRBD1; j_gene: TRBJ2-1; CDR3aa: CASSLAWDRENEQFF; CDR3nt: TGTGCCAGCAGCTTAGCTTGGGACAGGGAGAATGAGCAGTTCTTC
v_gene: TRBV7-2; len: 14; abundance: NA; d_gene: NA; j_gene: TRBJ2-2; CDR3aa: CASSYDRYTGELFF; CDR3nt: TGTGCCAGCAGCTACGACAGATACACCGGGGAGCTGTTTTTT
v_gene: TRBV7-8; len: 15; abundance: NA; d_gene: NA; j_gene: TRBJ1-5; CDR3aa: CASSVQTLNNQPQHF; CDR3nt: TGTGCCAGCAGCGTACAGACACTGAACAATCAGCCCCAGCATTTT
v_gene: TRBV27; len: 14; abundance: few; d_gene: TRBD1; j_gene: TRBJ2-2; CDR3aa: CASRTGWNTGELFF; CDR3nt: TGTGCCTCTCGGACAGGGTGGAACACCGGGGAGCTGTTTTTT
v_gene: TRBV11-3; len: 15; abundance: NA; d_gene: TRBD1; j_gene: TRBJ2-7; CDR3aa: CASSLAGQGGGEQYF; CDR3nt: TGTGCCAGCAGCTTAGCGGGACAGGGGGGCGGAGAGCAGTACTTC
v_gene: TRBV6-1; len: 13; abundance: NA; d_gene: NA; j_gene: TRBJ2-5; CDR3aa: CASSPLSVETQYF; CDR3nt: TGTGCCAGCAGTCCACTCTCCGTGGAGACCCAGTACTTC
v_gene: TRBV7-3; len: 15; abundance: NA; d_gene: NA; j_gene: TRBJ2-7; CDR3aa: CASSLASASSYEQYF; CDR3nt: TGTGCCAGCAGCTTAGCTAGCGCTAGCTCCTACGAGCAGTACTTC
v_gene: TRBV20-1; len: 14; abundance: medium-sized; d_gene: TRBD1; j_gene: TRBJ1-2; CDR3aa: CSAREHRGNYGYTF; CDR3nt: TGCAGTGCTAGAGAACACAGGGGTAACTATGGCTACACCTTC
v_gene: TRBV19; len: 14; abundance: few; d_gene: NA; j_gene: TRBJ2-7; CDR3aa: CASSPTPDSYEQYF; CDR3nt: TGTGCCAGTAGTCCGACCCCGGACAGCTACGAGCAGTACTTC
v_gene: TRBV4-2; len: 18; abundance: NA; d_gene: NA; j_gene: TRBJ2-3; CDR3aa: CASSQDLMGDDFGDTQYF; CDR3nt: TGTGCCAGCAGCCAAGATTTAATGGGGGACGACTTCGGGGATACGCAGTATTTT
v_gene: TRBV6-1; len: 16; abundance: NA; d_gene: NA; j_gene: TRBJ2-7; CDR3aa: CASSEFGGAQTYEQYF; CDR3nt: TGTGCCAGCAGTGAATTTGGGGGGGCGCAAACCTACGAGCAGTACTTC
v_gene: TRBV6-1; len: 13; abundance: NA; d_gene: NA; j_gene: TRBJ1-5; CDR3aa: CASGPQGNQPQHF; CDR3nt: TGTGCCAGCGGGCCGCAGGGCAATCAGCCCCAGCATTTT
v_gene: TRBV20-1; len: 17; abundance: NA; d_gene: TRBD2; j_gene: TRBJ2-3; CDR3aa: CSASGTSGVDGTDTQYF; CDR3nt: TGCAGTGCTAGTGGGACTAGCGGGGTGGATGGCACAGATACGCAGTATTTT
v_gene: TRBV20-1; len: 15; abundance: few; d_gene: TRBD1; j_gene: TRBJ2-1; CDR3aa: CSANYQGQGVYEQFF; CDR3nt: TGCAGTGCTAACTACCAGGGACAGGGGGTGTATGAGCAGTTCTTC
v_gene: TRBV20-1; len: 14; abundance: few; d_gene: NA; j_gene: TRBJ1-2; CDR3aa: CSARDRGGRDGYTF; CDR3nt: TGCAGTGCTAGAGATAGAGGAGGCAGGGATGGCTACACCTTC
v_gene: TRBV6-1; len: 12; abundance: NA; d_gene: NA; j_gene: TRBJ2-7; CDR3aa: CASPGGSYEQYF; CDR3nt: TGTGCCAGCCCCGGCGGCTCCTACGAGCAGTACTTC
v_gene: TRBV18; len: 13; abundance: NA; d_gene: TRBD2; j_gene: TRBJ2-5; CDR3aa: CASSLAGAETQYF; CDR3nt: TGTGCCAGCTCACTAGCGGGAGCTGAGACCCAGTACTTC
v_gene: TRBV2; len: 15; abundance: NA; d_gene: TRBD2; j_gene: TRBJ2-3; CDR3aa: CASSPTGLAADTQYF; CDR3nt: TGTGCCAGCAGCCCCACGGGACTAGCCGCAGATACGCAGTATTTT
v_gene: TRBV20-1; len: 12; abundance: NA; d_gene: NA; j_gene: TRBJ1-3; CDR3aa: CSATTAGNTIYF; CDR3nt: TGCAGTGCTACCACCGCGGGAAACACCATATATTTT
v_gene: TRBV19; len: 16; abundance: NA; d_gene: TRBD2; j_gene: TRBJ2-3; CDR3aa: CASSARLAGSTDTQYF; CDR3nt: TGTGCCAGTAGTGCTCGACTAGCGGGGAGCACAGATACGCAGTATTTT
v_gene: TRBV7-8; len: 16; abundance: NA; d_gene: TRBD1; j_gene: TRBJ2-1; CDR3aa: CASSSQGRGSINEQFF; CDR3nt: TGTGCCAGCAGCTCTCAAGGCAGGGGGTCAATTAATGAGCAGTTCTTC